The entry below describes one TCR beta chain. Its specific antigen is unknown. Base-call qualities are not available, and no considerably larger clone is one nucleotide away. The immunoSEQ Assay, a bias-controlled multiplex PCR, was used to amplify TCRbeta CDR3 regions from genomic DNA. As for the authors' bioinformatics: The number of nucleated cells in each sample was estimated by amplification of reference gene primers within the assay. To quantify the absolute abundance of each unique TCRbeta CDR3 rearrangement, sequence reads were collapsed and filtered. For each sample, productive Simpson clonality was calculated as the square root of Simpson's diversity index across productive rearrangements. Drawn from immuneACCESS, this table holds only the in-frame rearrangements with V and J called that TCRdb kept. Clones are partly lost; checked studies trace under half to an unresolved V gene and leave the rest unexplained. The V and J calls and clone size were taken over from that table, and D and trimming were inferred from the DNA. The sample includes under 200,000 clones, with 70% to 90% observed a single time. About 5% of the sample lies in the top ten.

The collaborating institutions used their own protocols to collect whole blood in K2EDTA tubes. Collaborator samples were shipped for TCRbeta analysis as frozen whole blood, isolated PBMCs, or DNA extracted from either sample type. This entry is derived from a study of blood T cell repertoires in COVID-19 (dated by TCRdb to 2020 to 2021). Some background on the complete study: Collaborator samples came from the United States, Italy and Spain and covered acute and convalescent phases of COVID-19. The repertoires were released in a freely available public database intended as a resource for research on the immune response to SARS-CoV-2. The material from the prospective study consisted of cDNA or gDNA derived from T cells, B-cell-depleted T cells, or PBMCs. Where available, HLA class I and class II types were taken from metadata supplied by the sample provider and were not determined by assay-based typing. The dataset comprised deeply sampled blood TCRbeta repertoires from subjects exposed to, actively infected with, or recovered from COVID-19. The sample metadata nearly always contained a de-identified subject ID, COVID-19 status, age in years and sex. The samples were drawn from two sources: the first 160 participants of the ongoing ImmuneRACE study, and 1,254 subjects contributed by 6 global collaborators.

Broader findings and caveats from the paper: The quantity of clinical and demographic metadata differed by source and by participant and was supplied without curation.

Cut back by 1 base and 2 bases, the V and J ends lie 7 bases apart. The CDR3 has 14 amino acids, counting the end cysteine and phenylalanine. Solely the CDR3 DNA is kept, with 42 bases framed from the first base. CDR1 and CDR2 are drawn from the germline V gene: SGHTA, FQGNSA. Specimen: peripheral blood. The sequence is built from TRBV7-2 and TRBJ2-3; there is no confident call for the D gene. The clonotype originates from a woman at least 80 years old with acute or convalescent COVID-19. The nucleotide sequence is TGTGCCAGCAGCTTAGGTCTCCTCACAGATACGCAGTATTTT. It translates as CASSLGLLTDTQYF.